One sample yielded the 19 T cell receptor beta chains listed below, sequenced in a study of T cells of healthy individuals. TCRdb independently ran MiXCR on the 5' RACE reads; one entry per CDR3 protein. The sample lists about 60,000 distinct CDR3 sequences, roughly 17% occurring once. Receptors were obtained from a human donor in good health.

This chain uses TRBV5-4 with TRBJ1-6; tentatively, D is TRBD1 (6 bases). This CDR3 contains 17 residues. V was shortened by 1 base and J by 7 bases, with 18 bases between the two germline ends. The germline V gene has CDR1 SGHNT and CDR2 YYREEE (reference sequence). CDR3: CASSLRGGYGGNSPLHF. The DNA for the CDR3 is TGTGCCAGCAGCTTGAGGGGGGGCTATGGAGGGAATTCACCCCTCCACTTT.

The table lists this clonotype with many counts. This chain joins TRBV7-9 and TRBJ2-7, with D perhaps given as TRBD1 or TRBD2 (5 bases each). This CDR3 comprises 16 residues. V was shortened by 5 bases and J by 2 bases, with 19 bases between the two germline ends. In germline, CDR1 is SEHNR, CDR2 FQNEAQ (reference sequence). The CDR3, as DNA: TGTGCCAGCAGCGGAACCGGGACCCAGAACCCCTACGAGCAGTACTTC. It specifies CASSGTGTQNPYEQYF.

This clonotype came up many times. The genes are TRBV10-3 and TRBJ2-1, with TRBD2 matching 7 bases. The length of the CDR3 is 14 residues. The germline CDR1 and CDR2 sequences are ENHRY and SYGVKD. The V segment lost 7 bases and the J segment 4 bases; nucleotides outside the gene matches: 7. CDR3 amino acids: CAITSGGGYNEQFF. CDR3 DNA: TGTGCCATCACTTCGGGAGGAGGGTACAATGAGCAGTTCTTC.

This clonotype is a singleton in its sample. This may arise from a read error, as a much more abundant clone is one base away. The chain has TRBV11-3 and TRBJ2-3, with D tentatively TRBD2 (6 bases). This CDR3 region has 14 residues. Trimming removed 4 bases from V and 11 bases from J, with 19 bases in between. Germline lookup yields CDR1 SGHNT and CDR2 YENEEA. The CDR3 here is CASSYPGSNRGQYF. The CDR3 region has the DNA TGTGCCAGCAGCTACCCCGGGAGCAATCGCGGGCAGTATTTT.

This clonotype was seen many times. The V gene is TRBV4-2, the J gene TRBJ1-4; D is possibly TRBD1 (5 bases). The CDR3 length is 16 residues. The germline V gene has CDR1 LGHNA and CDR2 YNFKEQ. Deletions cut 2 bases from V and 7 bases from J, with 17 bases between. CDR3 region: CASSQPGQAGAEKLFF. The DNA of the CDR3 is TGTGCCAGCAGCCAACCTGGACAAGCGGGTGCTGAAAAACTGTTTTTT.

This clonotype has just one count. This rearrangement joins TRBV20-1 to TRBJ2-1, with D possibly TRBD2 on 6 matching bases. Germline V gene data show CDR1 as DFQATT and CDR2 as SNEGSKA (reference sequence). Deletions cut 1 base from V and 0 bases from J, with 7 bases between. This CDR3 is 14 amino acids long. CDR3 sequence: CSARGRGSYNEQFF. The CDR3, as DNA: TGCAGTGCTAGAGGGAGGGGCTCCTACAATGAGCAGTTCTTC.

The gene calls are TRBV7-9 and TRBJ2-7; D uncertain. V was trimmed by 0 bases and J by 3 bases, leaving 9 bases between them. Germline V CDR1 and CDR2: SEHNR, FQNEAQ (reference sequence). The CDR3 loop spans 14 amino acids. The DNA of the CDR3 is TGTGCCAGCAGCTTAGCGTTCGGCAGCTACGAGCAGTACTTC. This translates into CASSLAFGSYEQYF.

This clonotype was recorded at least ten times. This chain uses TRBV3-1 with TRBJ2-2; 10 bases agree with TRBD1. CDR1 is LGHDT, CDR2 YNNKEL, per germline (reference sequence). Germline trimming cut 4 bases from V and 5 bases from J; bases unmatched to any gene: 13. CDR3 length equals 18 residues. The CDR3 coding sequence is TGTGCCAGCAGCCCCGGGACAGGGGCCAGCATGGGGACCGGGGAGCTGTTTTTT. Encoded protein: CASSPGTGASMGTGELFF.

Ten or more counts support this clonotype. The chain links TRBV7-9 to TRBJ1-6; TRBD1 matches at 10 bases. With V trimmed by 5 bases and J by 10 bases, 5 bases remained unmatched. The CDR3 contains 14 residues. Per germline, CDR1 SEHNR and CDR2 FQNEAQ (reference sequence). For the CDR3, the DNA is TGTGCCAGCAGCCTTGGGACAGGGGCCTCACCCCTCCACTTT. Its protein is CASSLGTGASPLHF. Together with reference TRBV7-9 and TRBJ1-6, the CDR3 gives the full variable domain: DTGVSQNPRHKITKRGQNVTFRCDPISEHNRLYWYRQTLGQGPEFLTYFQNEAQLEKSRLLSDRFSAERPKGSFSTLEIQRTEQGDSAMYLCASSLGTGASPLHFGNGTRLTVT.

This clonotype was observed a handful of times. The CDR3 region has the DNA TGTGCCACCAGCAGAGACATACCGGGGGAGCTGTTTTTT. This gives the protein CATSRDIPGELFF. The V gene is TRBV15, the J gene TRBJ2-2; D gene uncertain. The V end was cut by 0 bases, the J end by 8 bases, with 7 bases between. The CDR3 spans 13 residues. Germline CDR1 LNHNV, CDR2 YYDKDF (reference sequence).

This clonotype has just a few counts. The chain links TRBV12-3 or TRBV12-4 to TRBJ1-2; D is unresolved. The CDR3 has 14 residues. V lost 2 bases to trimming and J lost 4 bases, with 11 bases between them. CDR3 loop: CASSLMSNSYGYTF. CDR3 DNA: TGTGCCAGCAGTTTAATGTCAAACAGCTATGGCTACACCTTC.

This clonotype showed up just a few times. V gene TRBV5-1 combines with J gene TRBJ2-7, with TRBD2 identical over 7 bases. The germline gives CDR1 SGHRS, CDR2 YFSETQ. The CDR3 spans 15 residues. V shed 7 bases and J 6 bases; nucleotides not matched to a gene: 16. The CDR3 region has the DNA TGCGCCAGCCAGCGGGAACCCCTTCGCGTAACCGAGCAGTACTTC. This gives the protein CASQREPLRVTEQYF.

This clonotype was recorded a few times. CDR3 region: CASSPVTGELFF. The CDR3 DNA sequence: TGTGCCAGCAGCCCCGTTACCGGGGAGCTGTTTTTT. The rearrangement links TRBV4-2 to TRBJ2-2; D gene uncertain. Germline lookup yields CDR1 LGHNA and CDR2 YNFKEQ. Deletions cut 4 bases from V and 5 bases from J, with 5 bases between. This CDR3 has 12 amino acids.

Many counts were recorded for this clonotype. The V gene is TRBV20-1, the J gene TRBJ2-1, with no clear D. Trimming took off 6 bases at V and 3 bases at J, with 9 bases between the two ends. The CDR3 totals 12 residues. Looked up from germline, CDR1 is DFQATT and CDR2 is SNEGSKA (reference sequence). The CDR3 nucleotides are TGCAGTGCCACGGACCGCTACAATGAGCAGTTCTTC. It translates to CSATDRYNEQFF.

The rearrangement joins TRBV4-1 to TRBJ2-3, with 10 positions matching TRBD2. Trimming removed 4 bases from V and 4 bases from J; junction bases left unmatched: 5. Looked up from germline, CDR1 is MGHRA and CDR2 is YSYEKL. The length of the CDR3 is 15 residues. The CDR3 is CASSRTSGVADTQYF. The CDR3 DNA sequence: TGCGCCAGCAGCCGCACTAGCGGGGTGGCAGATACGCAGTATTTT.

This clonotype has more than one count but fewer than ten. The rearrangement joins TRBV7-3 to TRBJ2-1, with TRBD2 matching over 11 bases. J lost 10 bases, V lost 6 bases, and 14 bases had no gene match. This CDR3 has 16 amino acids. Germline V gene data show CDR1 as SGHTA and CDR2 as FQGTGA. CDR3 in amino acids: CASRSVSGRAITEQFF. DNA for the CDR3: TGTGCCAGCAGGTCAGTTAGCGGGAGGGCGATTACGGAGCAGTTCTTC.

Many counts were recorded for this clonotype. The chain recombines TRBV3-1 with TRBJ1-5; 8 nucleotides agree with TRBD1. This CDR3 region has 14 residues. CDR1 LGHDT and CDR2 YNNKEL come from the germline V gene (reference sequence). With V trimmed by 1 base and J by 7 bases, 3 bases remained unmatched. The CDR3, as DNA: TGTGCCAGCAGCCAAGCAGGGGGCGGACAGCCCCAGCATTTT. Its translation is CASSQAGGGQPQHF.

As concerns this clonotype: A junction end diverges from the germline sequence, so it may reflect a read error. The chain is built from TRBV5-1 and TRBJ2-1, with 9 bases matching TRBD2. The germline V gene encodes CDR1 SGHRS and CDR2 YFSETQ. This CDR3 region has 18 residues. CDR3 in DNA: TGTGCCAGCAGCTTAGGAGCGCCGTCTAGCGGGATCTACAATGAGCAGTTCTTC. Translating it yields CASSLGAPSSGIYNEQFF. The variable domain in full, with the rest retrieved from reference TRBV5-1 and TRBJ2-1, is KAGVTQTPRYLIKTRGQQVTLSCSPISGHRSVSWYQQTPGQGLQFLFEYFSETQRNKGNFPGRFSGRQFSNSRSEMNVSTLELGDSALYLCASSLGAPSSGIYNEQFFGPGTRLTVL.

This clonotype was detected many times. The chain carries TRBV7-3 and TRBJ2-1, with 7 nucleotides matching TRBD2. The CDR3 has 17 amino acids. Germline V gene data show CDR1 as SGHTA and CDR2 as FQGTGA. V shed 5 bases and J 4 bases; nucleotides not matched to a gene: 14. The DNA of the CDR3 is TGTGCCAGCAGCCCGGCGGGGCAGCGGGAAGGATACAATGAGCAGTTCTTC. Translating it yields CASSPAGQREGYNEQFF.